Below are 21 T cell receptor beta chains sequenced from a single sample in a study of blood T cell repertoires in COVID-19. The data were produced by immunoSEQ multiplex PCR, yet TCRdb's version contains in-frame clones alone and is incomplete. The data hold hundreds of thousands of clones, with around 89% observed a single time. The specimen sequenced was peripheral blood. The receptors shown here come from a woman in her 40s who had recovered from COVID-19.

This chain links TRBV6-5 with TRBJ2-7; the match to TRBD2 covers 8 bases. This CDR3 comprises 14 residues. The germline V gene encodes CDR1 MNHEY and CDR2 SVGAGI. The V segment lost 6 bases and the J segment 4 bases; nucleotides outside the gene matches: 8. CDR3 sequence reads: CASRPGGERYEQYF. CDR3 bases: TGTGCCAGCAGGCCGGGGGGGGAGAGGTACGAGCAGTACTTC.

The chain employs TRBV4-1 and TRBJ2-7, with 8 bases that match TRBD1. The ends lost 4 bases at V and 2 bases at J; junction bases unmatched: 7. The CDR3 contains 15 residues. Germline V gene sequence: CDR1 MGHRA, CDR2 YSYEKL. This CDR3 reads CASSPGQGRTYEQYF. CDR3 sequence (DNA): TGCGCCAGCAGCCCCGGACAGGGCCGCACCTACGAGCAGTACTTC.

This chain connects TRBV7-3 to TRBJ2-3, with 11 positions matching TRBD2. CDR1 is SGHTA, CDR2 FQGTGA, per germline. The CDR3 loop spans 16 amino acids. V lost 5 bases and J lost 4; bases outside the gene matches: 8. The CDR3 bases are TGTGCCAGCAGCCCCCCAGGGACTAGCGGAGCAGATACGCAGTATTTT. As protein: CASSPPGTSGADTQYF.

V is TRBV4-3 and J is TRBJ2-7, with TRBD2 matching 7 bases. Trimming removed 0 bases from V and 0 bases from J; junction bases left unmatched: 8. CDR1 and CDR2 (germline): LGHNA, YSLEER. The CDR3 runs 17 residues. The CDR3 spells CASSQEGWGTTSYEQYF. The CDR3 DNA sequence: TGCGCCAGCAGCCAAGAGGGTTGGGGGACTACCTCCTACGAGCAGTACTTC.

This clone was picked up a small number of times. The chain joins TRBV29-1 to TRBJ1-6; the D gene is possibly TRBD1 (6 bases). V shed 7 bases and J shed 6 bases, with 19 bases lying between them. Germline V gene sequence: CDR1 SQVTM, CDR2 ANQGSEA. The CDR3 loop spans 15 amino acids. The CDR3 sequence: CSAQISGGRNSPLHF. The CDR3 DNA follows: TGCAGCGCCCAAATTTCGGGGGGGCGTAATTCACCCCTCCACTTT.

V is TRBV6-5 and J is TRBJ1-5, with D unresolved. CDR3 length: 15 amino acids. With 0 bases removed from V and 9 bases from J, the gap between germline ends came to 15 bases. CDR1 and CDR2 from the germline V gene are MNHEY and SVGAGI. The CDR3 loop reads CASSYSRSLPGPQHF. The CDR3 nucleotides read TGTGCCAGCAGTTACTCCCGCAGTCTACCGGGGCCCCAGCATTTT.

The DNA of the CDR3 is TGTGCCAGCAGTGATGGGGCCTACCACACTGAAGCTTTCTTT. This translates into CASSDGAYHTEAFF. The chain is built from TRBV25-1 and TRBJ1-1; D is possibly TRBD1 (5 bases). Germline-derived CDR1 and CDR2 are MGHDK and SYGVNS. The CDR3 is made up of 14 amino acids. V shed 3 bases and J shed 3 bases, with 11 bases lying between them.

The rearrangement uses TRBV28 and TRBJ2-3; 9 nucleotides line up with TRBD2. Germline V CDR1 and CDR2: MDHEN, SYDVKM. This CDR3 is built from 16 residues. The J segment lost 5 bases and the V segment lost 6 bases, leaving 12 bases of the junction unmatched. CDR3 sequence: CASRTRSGSVGDTQYF. CDR3 coding DNA: TGTGCCAGCAGAACTCGTAGCGGGAGCGTTGGAGATACGCAGTATTTT.

The chain couples TRBV2 to TRBJ1-1, with D perhaps TRBD1 (6 bases). CDR3 length equals 15 residues. The germline CDR1 and CDR2 sequences are SNHLY and FYNNEI. V lost 4 bases to trimming and J lost 6 bases, with 18 bases between them. The CDR3 DNA is TGTGCCAGCAGTGGATTAACAGGGTTAAGAGCTGAAGCTTTCTTT. It translates to CASSGLTGLRAEAFF.

This chain uses TRBV7-2 with TRBJ1-5; 7 bases line up with TRBD1. CDR3 length: 16 residues. CDR1 is SGHTA and CDR2 is FQGNSA in the germline V gene. V lost 2 bases and J lost 7; bases outside the gene matches: 11. The CDR3 region has the DNA TGTGCCAGCAGCTTATACCATCCAGGGGGAGGACAGCCCCAGCATTTT. This translates into CASSLYHPGGGQPQHF.

This chain uses TRBV28 with TRBJ1-1; no definite D call. V lost 8 bases and J lost 0, with 7 bases in between. CDR3 length equals 12 residues. Looked up from germline, CDR1 is MDHEN and CDR2 is SYDVKM. The CDR3 nucleotides read TGTGCCAGCCGCGCCGTGAACACTGAAGCTTTCTTT. It yields the protein CASRAVNTEAFF.

V is TRBV6-5 and J is TRBJ1-3; D perhaps matches TRBD1 (6 bases). Germline V gene data show CDR1 as MNHEY and CDR2 as SVGAGI. The CDR3 is made up of 13 amino acids. V was pared by 10 bases and J by 2 bases, with 12 bases between. DNA for the CDR3: TGTGCCACCCGAGGGGGGGCTGGAAACACCATATATTTT. Amino acid sequence: CATRGGAGNTIYF.

The V call is TRBV6-5, the J call TRBJ2-1; 7 bases line up with TRBD2. CDR1 and CDR2 (germline): MNHEY, SVGAGI. V shed 6 bases and J 8 bases; nucleotides not matched to a gene: 10. The CDR3 covers 14 residues. Here the CDR3 DNA reads TGTGCCAGCAGGCGGGCGGGAGTTGGGTATGAGCAGTTCTTC. Encoded protein: CASRRAGVGYEQFF.

A remark on this clone: The same CDR3 can be traced to other DNA sequences in this sample. J is TRBJ2-1 and V is TRBV5-6; D unclear. Germline assignment: CDR1 SGHDT and CDR2 YYEEEE. V was pared by 0 bases and J by 4 bases, with 5 bases between. The CDR3 consists of 13 residues. CDR3 DNA: TGTGCCAGCAGCTTGGGGCCGTACAATGAGCAGTTCTTC. Translation: CASSLGPYNEQFF.

The V and J genes are TRBV6-2 or TRBV6-3 and TRBJ2-1, with 15 positions matching TRBD2. Germline CDR1 is MNHEY and CDR2 is SVGEGT. Trimming cost V 8 bases and J 8 bases; bases outside gene matches: 13. The CDR3 is made up of 17 amino acids. The CDR3 here is CASGSRTSGRGVYEQFF. The CDR3 DNA is TGTGCCAGCGGTTCCCGGACTAGCGGGAGGGGTGTGTATGAGCAGTTCTTC.

The chain has TRBV7-2 and TRBJ2-4; D remains ambiguous. The germline CDR1 and CDR2 sequences are SGHTA and FQGNSA. Deletions cut 0 bases from V and 1 base from J, with 7 bases between. This CDR3 spans 15 amino acids. CDR3 sequence: CASSLATGAKNIQYF. As DNA, the CDR3 is TGTGCCAGCAGCTTAGCGACCGGGGCCAAAAACATTCAGTACTTC. Looking up the rest from reference TRBV7-2 and TRBJ2-4 gives the full variable domain: GAGVSQSPSNKVTEKGKDVELRCDPISGHTALYWYRQSLGQGLEFLIYFQGNSAPDKSGLPSDRFSAERTGGSVSTLTIQRTQQEDSAVYLCASSLATGAKNIQYFGAGTRLSVL.

J is TRBJ2-7 and V is TRBV6-1, with TRBD1 matching 8 bases. The V gene's germline CDR1 is MNHNS and CDR2 SASEGT. CDR3 length: 15 amino acids. After removal of 0 bases from V and 7 bases from J, the junction contained 8 bases not matched to a gene. Here the CDR3 reads CASSEAGQGAREQYF. CDR3 sequence (DNA): TGTGCCAGCAGTGAAGCGGGGCAGGGGGCGAGGGAGCAGTACTTC.

J is TRBJ2-6 and V is TRBV5-1, with 7 bases identical to TRBD2. The germline V gene has CDR1 SGHRS and CDR2 YFSETQ. With 0 bases clipped from V and 1 base from J, the junction kept 7 bases outside the gene matches. The CDR3 is made up of 18 amino acids. DNA of the CDR3: TGCGCCAGCAGCTTGGGGGTAGCGGGCCTATCTGGGGCCAACGTCCTGACTTTC. Its protein is CASSLGVAGLSGANVLTF.

In regard to this clone: At one end, the junction sequence differs from germline, possibly due to a read error. This chain connects TRBV5-6 to TRBJ2-2; D not resolved. CDR1 and CDR2 (germline): SGHDT, YYEEEE. CDR3 size: 15 residues. The CDR3 sequence: CASRLDQRNTGELFF. DNA for the CDR3: TGTGCCAGCAGGTTGGACCAGCGCAACACCGGGGAGCTGTTTTTT.

This chain uses TRBV18 with TRBJ1-1, with 10 nucleotides matching TRBD1. Looked up from germline, CDR1 is KGHSH and CDR2 is LQKENI. The CDR3 covers 18 residues. The V gene end was trimmed by 2 bases and the J gene end by 5 bases; junction bases not matched to a gene: 14. The CDR3 protein is CASSPVLPVGQGGTEAFF. The CDR3, as DNA: TGTGCCAGCTCACCAGTATTGCCGGTAGGACAGGGGGGTACTGAAGCTTTCTTT.

This chain connects TRBV5-8 to TRBJ1-6, with TRBD1 matching over 8 bases. The CDR3 has 17 amino acids. The trim removed 10 bases at V and 1 base at J, leaving 13 bases unmatched. The germline V gene has CDR1 SGHTS and CDR2 YDEGEE. The CDR3 is CAEADRGRRSYNSPLHF. CDR3 in DNA: TGTGCCGAGGCTGACAGGGGCCGCAGGTCCTATAATTCACCCCTCCACTTT.